The 6 T cell receptor beta chains presented below share a single source sample, sequenced in a study of blood T cell repertoires in COVID-19. Clones were sequenced by immunoSEQ multiplex PCR, and TCRdb holds only the in-frame ones, with some missing. The table includes 55,000 to 75,000 clones, 89% detected once. The material sequenced was peripheral blood. The origin of the receptors is a man aged 55 to 70 with acute or convalescent COVID-19.

The chain recombines TRBV11-3 with TRBJ2-3; D unclear. Germline assignment: CDR1 SGHNT and CDR2 YENEEA. The length of the CDR3 is 13 residues. V shed 3 bases and J shed 1 base, with 5 bases lying between them. Here the CDR3 DNA reads TGTGCCAGCAGCTTCGTCGGCACAGATACGCAGTATTTT. This encodes CASSFVGTDTQYF.

The chain uses TRBV23-1 and TRBJ2-1; D is unresolved. TRBV23-1 is given ORF status, its function remaining uncertain. Between the trimmed V and J ends, which lost 4 bases and 7 bases, there was a span of 8 bases. The CDR3 totals 12 residues. The CDR3 loop reads CASSPSGNEQFF. DNA of the CDR3: TGCGCCAGCAGTCCCTCCGGGAATGAGCAGTTCTTC.

The V gene is TRBV14, the J gene TRBJ1-1, with D perhaps TRBD1 (5 bases). V lost 2 bases and J lost 0, with 13 bases in between. The CDR3 covers 16 residues. In germline, CDR1 is SGHDN, CDR2 FVKESK. The CDR3 DNA reads TGTGCCAGCAGCCAACGGGCAGGGCTCATGAACACTGAAGCTTTCTTT. It translates to CASSQRAGLMNTEAFF. The entire variable domain, with the rest obtained from reference TRBV14 and TRBJ1-1, is as follows: EAGVTQFPSHSVIEKGQTVTLRCDPISGHDNLYWYRRVMGKEIKFLLHFVKESKQDESGMPNNRFLAERTGGTYSTLKVQPAELEDSGVYFCASSQRAGLMNTEAFFGQGTRLTVV.

Only one count was recorded for this clone. The chain couples TRBV29-1 to TRBJ1-4, with D hard to call. This CDR3 is built from 13 residues. CDR1 and CDR2 from the germline V gene are SQVTM and ANQGSEA. V was cut by 0 bases and J by 13 bases, with 15 bases left in between. Written as DNA, the CDR3 is TGCAGCGTTGAAGAGGGGAGCACGGCGGGACTGTTTTTT. Translation gives CSVEEGSTAGLFF.

The chain combines TRBV9 with TRBJ1-4; 8 nucleotides align to TRBD1. The junction had 9 bases not matched to a gene; V was cut back by 3 bases and J by 8 bases. The germline gives CDR1 SGDLS, CDR2 YYNGEE. This CDR3 comprises 15 residues. The CDR3, as DNA: TGTGCCAGCAGCGCTCAGGACAGGGAAGGAGAAAAACTGTTTTTT. Translated, it gives CASSAQDREGEKLFF.

The chain combines TRBV7-9 with TRBJ2-1, with D maybe TRBD2 (5 bases). The germline V gene encodes CDR1 SEHNR and CDR2 FQNEAQ (reference sequence). V dropped 3 bases and J dropped 7 bases, with 13 bases sitting between them. This CDR3 has 14 residues. CDR3 in DNA: TGTGCCAGCAGCTTTGAACGGGGTAGTAATGAGCAGTTCTTC. Protein sequence: CASSFERGSNEQFF.